This entry features one T cell receptor (beta chain) sequence. The antigen remains undetermined. All of the isolated RNA was reverse transcribed, so expressed TCRB transcripts were sequenced. Here immunoSEQ multiplex PCR was the method, and the copy in TCRdb shows in-frame clones only, minus some. Of under 350,000 clones listed, roughly an eighth are singletons. This entry belongs to a study of beta chain features in type 1 diabetes. Study conclusions and caveats: Shorter TCRB CDR3s, moderately but significantly so, marked every one of the four CD4+ subsets in Type 1 diabetes patients. A pattern of fewer insertions and more deletions at VDJ junctions was seen in type 1 diabetes patients.

The CDR3 covers 15 residues. CDR1 SGHNT and CDR2 YYREEE come from the germline V gene (reference sequence). Between the trimmed V and J ends, which lost 0 bases and 3 bases, there was a span of 11 bases. The source of this sequence is a man aged 25 to 40 with type 1 diabetes. The J gene is TRBJ2-3, the V gene TRBV5-4; D is perhaps TRBD2 (6 bases). Sequencing was carried out using naive CD4+ T cells from blood. The CDR3 is CASSLGGKDTDTQYF. CDR3 nucleotide sequence: TGTGCCAGCAGCTTGGGCGGGAAGGATACAGATACGCAGTATTTT.